The sequence of this TCR beta chain was determined in a study of post-analysis software for immune sequencing data. The CDR3 loop spans 15 amino acids. With V trimmed by 5 bases and J by 4 bases, 13 bases remained unmatched. Germline V CDR1 and CDR2: DFQATT, SNEGSKA (reference sequence). As regards this clonotype: Its antigen is currently unknown.

The study, taken as a whole, reports: Higher frequency in patients than in controls was seen for about five TRBV segments, with TRBV5-6, TRBV5-1 and TRBV20-1 among them.

cDNA libraries of TCR beta carried unique molecular identifiers. A single record per CDR3 protein comes from TCRdb applying MiXCR to the PCR reads. This table has roughly 400,000 distinct CDR3 sequences, 39% appearing once. V usage is TRBV20-1 and J usage is TRBJ1-2, with TRBD1 matching over 7 bases. The clonotype was recovered from a girl aged 2-10 years with multiple sclerosis. Source material: blood. The CDR3 loop is CSAQRGGRVGYGYTF. DNA for the CDR3: TGCAGTGCTCAAAGAGGGGGCAGGGTCGGCTATGGCTACACCTTC.